The sequence of this T cell receptor (beta chain) was determined in a study of blood T cell repertoires in COVID-19. Study in general: The United States, Italy and Spain were the sources of the acute and convalescent COVID-19 samples. Sources were T cells, B-cell-depleted T cells, or PBMCs; the material itself was cDNA or gDNA.

Enrollees, roughly 18 to 90 years old, lived in 20 to 25 US areas. Each recovered donor of Cohort 3 presented with two negative PCRs, clearance, or symptom resolution. Assay used: immunoSEQ multiplex PCR; TCRdb lists only in-frame clones, some missing. Of hundreds of thousands of clones in the sample, roughly 87% were seen once. Sequences were obtained from PBMCs or T cells enriched from blood (not recorded which). The sequence was collected from a woman younger than 45 who had recovered from COVID-19.

The CDR3 region has the DNA TGTGCCAGCAGCCCCGGACAGGGGAGAAACTATGGCTACACCTTC. Encoded protein: CASSPGQGRNYGYTF. The rearrangement joins TRBV9 to TRBJ1-2, with 9 bases lining up with TRBD1. V lost 4 bases and J lost 2; bases outside the gene matches: 6. The CDR3 length is 15 residues. Germline lookup yields CDR1 SGDLS and CDR2 YYNGEE.